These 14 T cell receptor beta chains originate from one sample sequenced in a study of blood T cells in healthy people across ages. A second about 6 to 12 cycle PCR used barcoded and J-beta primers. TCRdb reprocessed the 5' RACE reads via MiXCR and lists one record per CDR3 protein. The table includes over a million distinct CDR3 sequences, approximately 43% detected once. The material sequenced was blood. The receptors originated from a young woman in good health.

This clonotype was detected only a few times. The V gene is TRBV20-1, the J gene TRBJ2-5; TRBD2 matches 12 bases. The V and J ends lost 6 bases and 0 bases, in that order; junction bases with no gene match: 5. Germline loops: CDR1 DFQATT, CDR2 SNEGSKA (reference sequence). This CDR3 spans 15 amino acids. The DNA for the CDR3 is TGCAGTGCCCGCAGACTAGCGGGGGACCAAGAGACCCAGTACTTC. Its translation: CSARRLAGDQETQYF.

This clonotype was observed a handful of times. The DNA of the CDR3 is TGTGCCAGCAGTTTATTCTCCGAGGCCGGAGAGCAGTACTTC. Residues: CASSLFSEAGEQYF. V is TRBV27 and J is TRBJ2-5, with D hard to call. Between the trimmed V and J ends, which lost 1 base and 11 bases, there was a span of 17 bases. The germline V gene encodes CDR1 MNHEY and CDR2 SMNVEV (reference sequence). The CDR3 sequence is 14 residues long.

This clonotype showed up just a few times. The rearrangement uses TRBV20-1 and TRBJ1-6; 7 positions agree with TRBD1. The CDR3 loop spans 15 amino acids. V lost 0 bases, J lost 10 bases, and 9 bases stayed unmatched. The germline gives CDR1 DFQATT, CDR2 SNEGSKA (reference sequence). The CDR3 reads CSARDQSGGDSPLHF. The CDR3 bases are TGCAGTGCTAGAGATCAGTCAGGGGGAGACTCACCCCTCCACTTT.

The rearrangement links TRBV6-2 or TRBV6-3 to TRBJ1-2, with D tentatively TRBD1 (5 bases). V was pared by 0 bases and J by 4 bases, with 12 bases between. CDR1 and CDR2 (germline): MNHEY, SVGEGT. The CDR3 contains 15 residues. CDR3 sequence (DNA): TGTGCCAGCAGTTACTCGGGACGGAGACCCTATGGCTACACCTTC. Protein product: CASSYSGRRPYGYTF.

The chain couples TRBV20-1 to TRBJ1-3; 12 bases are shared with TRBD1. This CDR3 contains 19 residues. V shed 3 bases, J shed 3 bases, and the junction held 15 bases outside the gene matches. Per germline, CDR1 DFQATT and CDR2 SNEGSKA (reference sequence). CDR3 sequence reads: CSASPGTGGAGLSGNTIYF. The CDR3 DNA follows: TGCAGTGCTAGTCCCGGGACAGGGGGCGCCGGTTTGAGTGGAAACACCATATATTTT.

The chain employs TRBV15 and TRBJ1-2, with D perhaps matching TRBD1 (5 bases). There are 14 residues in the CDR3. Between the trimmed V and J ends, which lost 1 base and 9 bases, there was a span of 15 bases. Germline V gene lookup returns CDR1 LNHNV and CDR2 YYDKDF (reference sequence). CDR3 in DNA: TGTGCCACCAGCAGAGTGGACAAGACCGAAAGCTACACCTTC. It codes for CATSRVDKTESYTF.

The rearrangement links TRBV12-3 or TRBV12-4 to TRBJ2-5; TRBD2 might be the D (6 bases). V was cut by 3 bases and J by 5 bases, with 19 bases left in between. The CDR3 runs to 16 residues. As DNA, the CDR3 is TGTGCCAGCAGTTTTCGCCCGGCGGGATTACGGGAGACCCAGTACTTC. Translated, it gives CASSFRPAGLRETQYF.

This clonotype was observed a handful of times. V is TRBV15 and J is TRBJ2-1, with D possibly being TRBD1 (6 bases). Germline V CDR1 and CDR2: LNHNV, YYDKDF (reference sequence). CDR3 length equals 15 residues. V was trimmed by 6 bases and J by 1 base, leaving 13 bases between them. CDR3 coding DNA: TGTGCCACCAGTACAGGGTATATTTCCTACAATGAGCAGTTCTTC. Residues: CATSTGYISYNEQFF.

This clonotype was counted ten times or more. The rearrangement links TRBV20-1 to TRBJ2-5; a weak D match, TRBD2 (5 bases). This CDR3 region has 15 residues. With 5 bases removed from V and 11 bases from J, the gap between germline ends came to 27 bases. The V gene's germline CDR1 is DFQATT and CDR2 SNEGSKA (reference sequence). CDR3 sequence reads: CSARRLSEEVGQQYF. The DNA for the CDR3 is TGCAGTGCTCGCCGACTTAGCGAGGAGGTTGGTCAGCAGTACTTC.

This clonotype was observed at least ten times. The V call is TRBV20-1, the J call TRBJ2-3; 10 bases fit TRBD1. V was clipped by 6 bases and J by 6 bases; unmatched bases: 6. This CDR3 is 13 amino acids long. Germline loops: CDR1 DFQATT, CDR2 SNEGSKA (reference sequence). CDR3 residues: CSARQGATDTQYF. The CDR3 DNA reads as TGCAGTGCGAGACAGGGGGCGACTGATACGCAGTATTTT.

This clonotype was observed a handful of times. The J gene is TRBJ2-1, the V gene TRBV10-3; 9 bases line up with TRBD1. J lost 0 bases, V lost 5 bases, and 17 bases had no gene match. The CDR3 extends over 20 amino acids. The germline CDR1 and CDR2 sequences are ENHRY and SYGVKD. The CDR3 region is CAISPFNRDRETSSYNEQFF. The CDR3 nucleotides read TGTGCCATCAGTCCTTTTAACCGGGACAGGGAAACTAGCTCCTACAATGAGCAGTTCTTC.

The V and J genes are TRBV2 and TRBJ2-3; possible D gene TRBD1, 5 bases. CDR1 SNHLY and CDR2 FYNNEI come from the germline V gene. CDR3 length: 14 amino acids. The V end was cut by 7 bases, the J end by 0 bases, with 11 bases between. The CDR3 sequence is CASTPGLSTDTQYF. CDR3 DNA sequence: TGTGCCAGCACCCCAGGGCTCAGCACAGATACGCAGTATTTT.

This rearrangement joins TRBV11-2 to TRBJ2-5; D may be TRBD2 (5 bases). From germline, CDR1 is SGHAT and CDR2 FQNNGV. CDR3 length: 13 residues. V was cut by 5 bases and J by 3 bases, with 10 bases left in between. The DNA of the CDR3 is TGTGCCAGCAGCCCCTGGGAGAAAGAGACCCAGTACTTC. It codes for CASSPWEKETQYF.

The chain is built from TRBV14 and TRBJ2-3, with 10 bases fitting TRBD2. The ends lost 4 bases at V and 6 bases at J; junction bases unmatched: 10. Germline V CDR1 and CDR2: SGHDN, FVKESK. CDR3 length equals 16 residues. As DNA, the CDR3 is TGTGCCAGCAGCCCGGGACTAGCGAGAATTATGGATACGCAGTATTTT. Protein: CASSPGLARIMDTQYF.